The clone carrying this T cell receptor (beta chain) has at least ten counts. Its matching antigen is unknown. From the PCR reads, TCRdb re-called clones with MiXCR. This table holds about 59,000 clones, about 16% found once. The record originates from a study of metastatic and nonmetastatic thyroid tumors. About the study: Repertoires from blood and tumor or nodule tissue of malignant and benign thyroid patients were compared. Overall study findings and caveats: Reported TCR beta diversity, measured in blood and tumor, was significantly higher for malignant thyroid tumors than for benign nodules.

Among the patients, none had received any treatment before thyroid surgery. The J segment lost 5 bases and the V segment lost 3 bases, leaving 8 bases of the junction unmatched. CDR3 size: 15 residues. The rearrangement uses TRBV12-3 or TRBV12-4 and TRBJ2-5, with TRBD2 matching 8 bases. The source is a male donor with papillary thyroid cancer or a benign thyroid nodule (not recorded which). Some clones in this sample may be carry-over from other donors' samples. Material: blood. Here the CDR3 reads CASSLSGGGGETQYF. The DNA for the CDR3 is TGTGCCAGCAGTTTGTCCGGGGGGGGGGGCGAGACCCAGTACTTC.